Reported below is one TCR beta chain. Trimming shortened V by 1 base and J by 5 bases, and 12 bases separated the two germline ends. The germline gives CDR1 LGHNA, CDR2 YSLEER. The CDR3 consists of 15 residues. These data are taken from a study of cytomegalovirus exposure and HLA in healthy donors. Study in general: Among the 400 or so donors who were genotyped, roughly 76% fell in the genetic ancestry cluster that is associated with self-reported Caucasian donors.

The study ran its PCR with 60 Vbeta and 13 Jbeta primers. This table comes from immunoSEQ multiplex PCR, and its TCRdb copy is limited to in-frame clones, with some not included. The sample's table shows some 150,000 clones. Sequencing was done on a sample of PBMCs. The rearrangement uses TRBV4-3 and TRBJ1-5; tentative D call: TRBD1 (5 bases). The TCR sequence derives from a woman aged 18 to 35 in good health and CMV-seronegative. CDR3 DNA sequence: TGCGCCAGCAGCCAAGGTTGGTCAGGGTATCAGCCCCAGCATTTT. Translating gives CASSQGWSGYQPQHF.